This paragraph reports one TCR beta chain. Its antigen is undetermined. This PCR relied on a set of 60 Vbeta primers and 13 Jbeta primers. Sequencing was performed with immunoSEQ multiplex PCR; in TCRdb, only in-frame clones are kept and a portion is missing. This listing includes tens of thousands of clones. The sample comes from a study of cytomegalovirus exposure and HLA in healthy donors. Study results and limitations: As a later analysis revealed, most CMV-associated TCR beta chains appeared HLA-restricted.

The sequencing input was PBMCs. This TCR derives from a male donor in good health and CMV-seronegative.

Here the CDR3 DNA reads TGTGCCAGCAGCTTAGTGGCACCGGAGGAGCAGTACTTC. This codes for CASSLVAPEEQYF. The chain uses TRBV7-8 and TRBJ2-7; D is unclear. This CDR3 comprises 13 residues. Trimming pared 1 base from V and 7 bases from J, leaving 11 bases between. Germline assignment: CDR1 SGHVS and CDR2 FQNEAQ.